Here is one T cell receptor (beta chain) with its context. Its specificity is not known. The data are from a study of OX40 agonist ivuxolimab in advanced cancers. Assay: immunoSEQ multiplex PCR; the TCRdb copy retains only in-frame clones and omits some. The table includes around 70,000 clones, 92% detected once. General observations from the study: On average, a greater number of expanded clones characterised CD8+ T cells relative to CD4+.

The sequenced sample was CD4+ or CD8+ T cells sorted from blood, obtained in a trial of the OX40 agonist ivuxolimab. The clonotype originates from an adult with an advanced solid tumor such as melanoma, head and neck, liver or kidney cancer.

The chain's CDR3 is CASSQEIRGAQETQYF. As DNA, the CDR3 is TGTGCCAGCAGCCAAGAAATTCGCGGTGCCCAAGAGACCCAGTACTTC. This sequence joins TRBV4-2 and TRBJ2-5; the D is unclear. V shed 0 bases and J shed 1 base, with 12 bases lying between them. CDR3 size: 16 residues. Germline lookup yields CDR1 LGHNA and CDR2 YNFKEQ.